The 10 T cell receptor beta chains given below trace back to one sample, sequenced in a study of T cell repertoires in cytomegalovirus infection. TCRdb recomputed calls from the reads with MiXCR, one row per CDR3 protein. The sample lists roughly 500,000 distinct CDR3 sequences, 42% occurring once. No antigen has been assigned to these receptors. The specimen comprised cultured PBMCs, sampled from culture after CMV antigen stimulation. The receptors stem from a human donor in good health (CMV status not recorded). Some clones in this sample may be carry-over from other donors' samples.

The CDR3 nucleotides read TGCGCCAGCAGCTGGGGACAGGGGGTTATCTACGAGCAGTACTTC. Translating it yields CASSWGQGVIYEQYF. The J gene is TRBJ2-7, the V gene TRBV5-1, with 11 bases identical to TRBD1. This CDR3 contains 15 residues. CDR1 SGHRS and CDR2 YFSETQ come from the germline V gene. The V segment lost 3 bases and the J segment 3 bases; nucleotides outside the gene matches: 5.

This clonotype occurred a few times. V usage is TRBV10-3 and J usage is TRBJ2-7, with D perhaps TRBD1 (5 bases). Trimming removed 5 bases from V and 6 bases from J, with 8 bases in between. Germline V lookup: CDR1 ENHRY, CDR2 SYGVKD. The CDR3 sequence is 11 residues long. CDR3 bases: TGTGCCATCAGTTTGGGGCGCGAGCAGTACTTC. Protein sequence: CAISLGREQYF.

The rearrangement links TRBV6-6 to TRBJ2-7; 8 bases are shared with TRBD1. V trimming: 5 bases; J trimming: 3 bases; junction bases outside the gene matches: 6. Germline CDR1 MNHNY, CDR2 SVGAGI (reference sequence). The CDR3 extends over 14 amino acids. CDR3 amino acids: CASSAGQAVYEQYF. CDR3 in DNA: TGTGCCAGCAGTGCGGGACAGGCTGTCTACGAGCAGTACTTC.

DNA of the CDR3: TGCAGTGCTCATATAGCGACGGCAGATACGCAGTATTTT. Amino acid sequence: CSAHIATADTQYF. The gene calls are TRBV20-1 and TRBJ2-3, with a possible D match to TRBD2 (5 bases). The germline CDR1 and CDR2 sequences are DFQATT and SNEGSKA (reference sequence). The CDR3 is 13 residues long. Trimming shortened V by 5 bases and J by 4 bases, and 13 bases separated the two germline ends.

The CDR3 region has the DNA TGCAGTGCTTTCCGGGACGGGGACTACGAGCAGTACTTC. Encoded protein: CSAFRDGDYEQYF. This chain uses TRBV20-1 with TRBJ2-7; D may correspond to TRBD1 or TRBD2 (5 bases each). Between the trimmed V and J ends, which lost 5 bases and 3 bases, there was a span of 14 bases. Germline lookup yields CDR1 DFQATT and CDR2 SNEGSKA (reference sequence). The CDR3 is 13 residues long.

Only a few counts were recorded for this clonotype. The chain recombines TRBV7-6 with TRBJ2-5, with D possibly being TRBD2 (5 bases). CDR1 is SGHVS, CDR2 FNYEAQ, per germline. The CDR3 spans 13 residues. Trimming stripped 5 bases from V and 3 bases from J, with 10 bases between. In DNA, the CDR3 is TGTGCCAGCAGCGCGGACTTGGAAGAGACCCAGTACTTC. Translation gives CASSADLEETQYF.

CDR3 in DNA: TGTGCCAGCGGTCCCTCGGGGGTAACTGGGGCCAACGTCCTGACTTTC. The encoded protein is CASGPSGVTGANVLTF. The rearrangement links TRBV2 to TRBJ2-6, with a possible D match to TRBD2 (6 bases). Germline V gene data show CDR1 as SNHLY and CDR2 as FYNNEI. The CDR3 totals 16 residues. Between the trimmed V and J ends, which lost 8 bases and 2 bases, there was a span of 16 bases.

In its sample, this clonotype was seen a few times. This chain links TRBV2 with TRBJ2-3, with a possible D match to TRBD2 (5 bases). Germline V gives CDR1 SNHLY, CDR2 FYNNEI. CDR3 length equals 14 residues. V was clipped by 2 bases and J by 5 bases, with 11 bases between them. CDR3: CASSEIVGEDTQYF. DNA for the CDR3: TGTGCCAGCAGTGAAATCGTGGGAGAAGATACGCAGTATTTT.

This clonotype was recorded a few times. V gene TRBV15 combines with J gene TRBJ1-6; 11 nucleotides agree with TRBD1. Germline V CDR1 and CDR2: LNHNV, YYDKDF (reference sequence). The CDR3 is 16 amino acids. The V and J ends lost 2 bases and 9 bases, in that order; junction bases with no gene match: 6. The CDR3 DNA follows: TGTGCCACCAGCAGACGTAAGGGACAGGGGGTTTCACCCCTCCACTTT. Its translation is CATSRRKGQGVSPLHF. The full variable domain, completed using reference TRBV15 and TRBJ1-6, is DAMVIQNPRYQVTQFGKPVTLSCSQTLNHNVMYWYQQKSSQAPKLLFHYYDKDFNNEADTPDNFQSRRPNTSFCFLDIRSPGLGDTAMYLCATSRRKGQGVSPLHFGNGTRLTVT.

The chain uses TRBV7-2 and TRBJ2-7; D unclear. Germline V gene lookup returns CDR1 SGHTA and CDR2 FQGNSA. The CDR3 contains 14 residues. The germline V and J ends were trimmed by 5 bases and 3 bases, with 14 bases remaining between them. CDR3 residues: CASSLHGSHYEQYF. In DNA, the CDR3 is TGTGCCAGCAGCCTACACGGGTCCCACTACGAGCAGTACTTC. Full variable domain (missing parts from reference TRBV7-2 and TRBJ2-7): GAGVSQSPSNKVTEKGKDVELRCDPISGHTALYWYRQSLGQGLEFLIYFQGNSAPDKSGLPSDRFSAERTGGSVSTLTIQRTQQEDSAVYLCASSLHGSHYEQYFGPGTRLTVT.